One and the same sample provided the 2 T cell receptor beta chains below, sequenced in a study of T cell clonotyping in hematopoietic cell transplantation. Some clones are missing from TCRdb's copy, which holds only in-frame ones; the method was immunoSEQ multiplex PCR. The profile covers 17,000 or so clones, with 70% to 75% appearing a single time and approximately 9% taken by the ten largest. Sequenced material: peripheral blood mononuclear cells. These receptors all come from a woman aged 60-75 years in good health. Some clones in this sample may be carry-over from other donors' samples.

The chain carries TRBV6-5 and TRBJ2-5; possibly TRBD2 for D (6 bases). Trimming left V 2 bases short and J 7 bases short, with 8 bases between. Per the germline V gene, CDR1 is MNHEY and CDR2 is SVGAGI. This CDR3 is built from 12 residues. The CDR3 protein is CASSYGAGTQYF. The CDR3 nucleotides are TGTGCCAGCAGTTACGGAGCGGGGACCCAGTACTTC.

This clone was observed a few times. The chain uses TRBV27 and TRBJ2-7; TRBD2 aligns across 9 bases. Trimming at V came to 3 bases and at J to 3 bases, leaving 6 bases not matched to a gene. The CDR3 extends over 15 amino acids. Germline CDR1 is MNHEY and CDR2 is SMNVEV (reference sequence). The CDR3 region has the DNA TGTGCCAGCAGTTTGGGCGGGGGGGCTGGCTACGAGCAGTACTTC. This gives the protein CASSLGGGAGYEQYF.